This is a list of T cell receptor beta chains from one sample in a study of T cell responses to AZD1222 COVID-19 vaccine. The method was immunoSEQ multiplex PCR; TCRdb's version includes in-frame clones alone and lacks a portion of them. In the table there are 150,000 to 180,000 clones, less than 90% of which are singletons. Sample: peripheral blood, taken on day 0 of AZD1222 vaccination. The source of these receptors is an adult in good health. Each CDR3 is given with its conserved first and last residue. A D gene is named only where the DNA matches it firmly. Expanded clones are given a class, and other clones once, few, many or no size at all.

V gene	CDR3 length	J gene	D gene	clone size	CDR3 DNA	CDR3 protein
TRBV3-1/TRBV3-2	12	TRBJ1-1	NA	NA	TGTGCCAGCAGCCCAGACGGGCTTGAAGCTTTCTTT	CASSPDGLEAFF
TRBV2	15	TRBJ1-4	NA	NA	TGTGCCAGCAGTGGTCCAGGGGCCAGTAATGAAAAACTGTTTTTT	CASSGPGASNEKLFF
TRBV9	14	TRBJ1-3	NA	NA	TGTGCCAGCAGCGGACAGTTTTCTGGAAACACCATATATTTT	CASSGQFSGNTIYF
TRBV18	13	TRBJ1-3	NA	NA	TGTGCCAGCTCAGGCTCGATCCAGAACACCATATATTTT	CASSGSIQNTIYF
TRBV11-3	14	TRBJ2-2	NA	NA	TGTGCCAGCAGCGGGCAGCGAAACACCGGGGAGCTGTTTTTT	CASSGQRNTGELFF
TRBV4-1	16	TRBJ2-2	NA	NA	TGCGCCAGCAGCCAAGCGGGACTCCCGAACACCGGGGAGCTGTTTTTT	CASSQAGLPNTGELFF
TRBV5-4	15	TRBJ2-1	TRBD1	NA	TGTGCCAGCAGCCTCCCCGGGACAGGGGGCCATGAGCAGTTCTTC	CASSLPGTGGHEQFF
TRBV25-1	13	TRBJ1-2	NA	NA	TGTGCCAGCAGGAGGCCCGGGTCCTATGGCTACACCTTC	CASRRPGSYGYTF
TRBV20-1	14	TRBJ2-1	NA	NA	TGCAGTGCTAGTCTACGGAGCTCCTACAATGAGCAGTTCTTC	CSASLRSSYNEQFF
TRBV3-1/TRBV3-2	18	TRBJ2-2	TRBD2	NA	TGTGCCAGCAGCCCCGGACTAGCGGGGGGGCCTGAGGGCGGGGAGCTGTTTTTT	CASSPGLAGGPEGGELFF
TRBV25-1	12	TRBJ1-1	NA	NA	TGTGCCAGCAGTAGGCAGGGTACAGGAGCTTTCTTT	CASSRQGTGAFF
TRBV18	17	TRBJ2-1	TRBD1	few	TGTGCCAGCTCACCAGCGGTCGGGACAGGATCCTACAATGAGCAGTTCTTC	CASSPAVGTGSYNEQFF
TRBV5-1	14	TRBJ1-2	NA	NA	TGCGCCAGCAGCTTGGGGACAGCGGGGGAAGGCTACACCTTC	CASSLGTAGEGYTF
TRBV11-2	12	TRBJ2-5	NA	NA	TGTGCCAGCAGCGAAAGGGGAGAGACCCAGTACTTC	CASSERGETQYF
TRBV7-9	13	TRBJ2-5	NA	once	TGTGCCAGCAGCTTACAAAGGGAGGAGACCCAGTACTTC	CASSLQREETQYF
TRBV20-1	16	TRBJ1-5	TRBD1	NA	TGCAGTGCTAGTGTCACTGGGACAGTTAGCAATCAGCCCCAGCATTTT	CSASVTGTVSNQPQHF
TRBV10-3	11	TRBJ1-2	NA	NA	TGTGCCGGGGGAGACAGCTATGGCTACACCTTC	CAGGDSYGYTF
TRBV11-2	13	TRBJ1-6	NA	few	TGTGCCAGCAGCTTATCTAGTAATTCACCCCTCCACTTT	CASSLSSNSPLHF
TRBV5-1	15	TRBJ2-1	NA	NA	TGCGCCAGCAGCACGGCAAGGGGGGCCATCGGTGAGCAGTTCTTC	CASSTARGAIGEQFF
TRBV19	14	TRBJ1-1	NA	NA	TGTGCCAGTACCATGAGGAGGGGGAACACTGAAGCTTTCTTT	CASTMRRGNTEAFF
TRBV12-3/TRBV12-4	13	TRBJ2-2	NA	once	TGTGCCAGCATCGGAGGTTTCACCGGGGAGCTGTTTTTT	CASIGGFTGELFF
TRBV6-1	11	TRBJ2-7	NA	NA	TGTGCCAGCAGTGACAACTACGAGCAGTACTTC	CASSDNYEQYF
TRBV7-2	15	TRBJ1-2	NA	NA	TGTGCCAGCAGCATGACCCGGGACCCTAACTATGGCTACACCTTC	CASSMTRDPNYGYTF
TRBV18	13	TRBJ1-2	NA	NA	TGTGCCAGCTCACCACCTAACGGCTCTGGCTACACCTTC	CASSPPNGSGYTF
TRBV7-8	16	TRBJ2-3	NA	NA	TGTGCCAGCAGCTTAGAGGGACGGGCGGCGTCAGATACGCAGTATTTT	CASSLEGRAASDTQYF
TRBV18	14	TRBJ2-3	TRBD1	NA	TGTGCCAGCTCACCAGGACAGGGGACAGATACGCAGTATTTT	CASSPGQGTDTQYF